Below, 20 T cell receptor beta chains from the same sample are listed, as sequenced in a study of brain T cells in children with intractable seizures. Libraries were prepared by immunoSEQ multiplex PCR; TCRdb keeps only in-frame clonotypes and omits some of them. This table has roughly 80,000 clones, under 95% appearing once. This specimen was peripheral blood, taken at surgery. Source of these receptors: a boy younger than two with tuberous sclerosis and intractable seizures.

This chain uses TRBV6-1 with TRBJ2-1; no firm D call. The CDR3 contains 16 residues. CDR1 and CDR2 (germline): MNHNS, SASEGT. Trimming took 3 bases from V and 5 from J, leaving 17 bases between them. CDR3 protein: CASSDRSRTGHNEQFF. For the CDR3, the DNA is TGTGCCAGCAGTGACCGCTCGAGGACCGGTCACAATGAGCAGTTCTTC.

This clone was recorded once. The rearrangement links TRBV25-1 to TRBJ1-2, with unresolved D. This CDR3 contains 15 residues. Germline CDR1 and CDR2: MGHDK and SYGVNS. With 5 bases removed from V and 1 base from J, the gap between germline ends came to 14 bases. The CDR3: CASSPGNSHNYGYTF. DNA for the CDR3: TGTGCCAGCAGTCCGGGAAACTCACATAACTATGGCTACACCTTC.

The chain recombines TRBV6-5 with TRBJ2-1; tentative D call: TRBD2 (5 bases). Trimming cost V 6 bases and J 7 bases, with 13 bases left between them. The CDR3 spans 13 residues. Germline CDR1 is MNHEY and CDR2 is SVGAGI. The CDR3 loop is CASRHLLANEQFF. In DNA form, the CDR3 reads TGTGCCAGCAGACACCTTCTAGCAAATGAGCAGTTCTTC.

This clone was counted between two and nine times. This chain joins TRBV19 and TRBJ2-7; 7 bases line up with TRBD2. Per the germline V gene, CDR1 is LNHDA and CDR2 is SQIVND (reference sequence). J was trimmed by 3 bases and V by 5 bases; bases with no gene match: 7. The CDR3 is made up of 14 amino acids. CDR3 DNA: TGTGCCAGTAGTTGGGCTAGCGGTGACTACGAGCAGTACTTC. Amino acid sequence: CASSWASGDYEQYF. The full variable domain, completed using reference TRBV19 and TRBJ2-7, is DGGITQSPKYLFRKEGQNVTLSCEQNLNHDAMYWYRQDPGQGLRLIYYSQIVNDFQKGDIAEGYSVSREKKESFPLTVTSAQKNPTAFYLCASSWASGDYEQYFGPGTRLTVT.

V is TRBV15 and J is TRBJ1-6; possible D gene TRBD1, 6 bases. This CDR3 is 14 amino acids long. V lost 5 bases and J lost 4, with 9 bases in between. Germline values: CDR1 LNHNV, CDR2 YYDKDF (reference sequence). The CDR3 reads CATSRTVYNSPLHF. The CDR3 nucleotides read TGTGCCACCAGCCGGACAGTTTATAATTCACCCCTCCACTTT.

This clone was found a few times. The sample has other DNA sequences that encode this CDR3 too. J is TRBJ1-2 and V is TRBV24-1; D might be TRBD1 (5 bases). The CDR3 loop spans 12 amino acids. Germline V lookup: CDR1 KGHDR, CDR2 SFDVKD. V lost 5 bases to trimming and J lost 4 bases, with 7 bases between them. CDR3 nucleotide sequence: TGTGCCACCAGTGGGGACGGCTATGGCTACACCTTC. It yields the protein CATSGDGYGYTF.

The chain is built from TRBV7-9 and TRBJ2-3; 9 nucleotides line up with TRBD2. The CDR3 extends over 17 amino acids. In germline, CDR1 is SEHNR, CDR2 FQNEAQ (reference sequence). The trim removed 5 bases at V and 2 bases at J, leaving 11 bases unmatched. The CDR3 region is CASSPRYLAGHTDTQYF. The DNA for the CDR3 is TGTGCCAGCAGCCCCCGGTATCTAGCGGGGCACACAGATACGCAGTATTTT.

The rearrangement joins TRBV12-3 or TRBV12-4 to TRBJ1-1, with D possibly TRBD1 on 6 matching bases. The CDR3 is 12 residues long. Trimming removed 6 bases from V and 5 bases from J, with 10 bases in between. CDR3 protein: CASSPDRTEAFF. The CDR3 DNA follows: TGTGCCAGCAGCCCGGACAGAACTGAAGCTTTCTTT.

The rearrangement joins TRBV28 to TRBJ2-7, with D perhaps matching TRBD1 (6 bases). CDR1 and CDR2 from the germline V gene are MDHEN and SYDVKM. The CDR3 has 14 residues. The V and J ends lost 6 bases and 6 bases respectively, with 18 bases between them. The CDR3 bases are TGTGCCAGCAGCCCCAGGGGTTACCCCCGCGAGCAGTACTTC. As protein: CASSPRGYPREQYF.

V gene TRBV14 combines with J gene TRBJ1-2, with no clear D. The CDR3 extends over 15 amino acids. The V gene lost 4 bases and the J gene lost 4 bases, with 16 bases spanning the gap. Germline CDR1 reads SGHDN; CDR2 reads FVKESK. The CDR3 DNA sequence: TGTGCCAGCAGCCTTCAGACGGCCACAGTCTATGGCTACACCTTC. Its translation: CASSLQTATVYGYTF.

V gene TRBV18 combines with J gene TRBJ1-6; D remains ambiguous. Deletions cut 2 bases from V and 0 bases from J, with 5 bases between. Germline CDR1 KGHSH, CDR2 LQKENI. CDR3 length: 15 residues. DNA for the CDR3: TGTGCCAGCTCACCAGGGAGCTCCTATAATTCACCCCTCCACTTT. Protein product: CASSPGSSYNSPLHF.

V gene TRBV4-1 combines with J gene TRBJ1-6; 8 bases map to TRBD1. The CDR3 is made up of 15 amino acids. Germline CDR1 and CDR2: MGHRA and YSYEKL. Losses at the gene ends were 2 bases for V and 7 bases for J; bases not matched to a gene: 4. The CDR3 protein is CASSQSGTGNSPLHF. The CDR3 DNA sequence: TGCGCCAGCAGCCAATCCGGGACAGGAAATTCACCCCTCCACTTT.

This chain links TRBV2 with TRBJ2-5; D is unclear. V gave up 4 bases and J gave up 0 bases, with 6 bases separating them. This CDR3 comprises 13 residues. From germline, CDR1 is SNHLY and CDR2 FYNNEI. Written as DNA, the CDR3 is TGTGCCAGCAGTGCAGCCAACCAAGAGACCCAGTACTTC. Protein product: CASSAANQETQYF.

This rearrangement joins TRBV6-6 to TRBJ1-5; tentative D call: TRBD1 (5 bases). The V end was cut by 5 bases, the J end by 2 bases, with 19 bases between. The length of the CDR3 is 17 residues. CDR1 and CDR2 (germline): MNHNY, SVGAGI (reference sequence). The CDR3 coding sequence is TGTGCCAGCAGTCCGGGGGGGGAGGCCGAGGGCAATCAGCCCCAGCATTTT. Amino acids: CASSPGGEAEGNQPQHF.

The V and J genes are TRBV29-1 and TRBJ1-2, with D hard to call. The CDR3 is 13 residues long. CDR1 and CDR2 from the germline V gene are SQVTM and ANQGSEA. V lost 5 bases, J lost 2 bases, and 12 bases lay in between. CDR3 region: CSVLLQHNYGYTF. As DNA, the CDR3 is TGCAGCGTTTTGCTGCAACACAACTATGGCTACACCTTC. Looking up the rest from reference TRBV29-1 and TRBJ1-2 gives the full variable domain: SAVISQKPSRDICQRGTSLTIQCQVDSQVTMMFWYRQQPGQSLTLIATANQGSEATYESGFVIDKFPISRPNLTFSTLTVSNMSPEDSSIYLCSVLLQHNYGYTFGSGTRLTVV.

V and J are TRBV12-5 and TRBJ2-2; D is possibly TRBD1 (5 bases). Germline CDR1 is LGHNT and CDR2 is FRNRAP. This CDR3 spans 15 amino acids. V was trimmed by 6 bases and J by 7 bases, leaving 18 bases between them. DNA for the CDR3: TGTGCTAGTGGCCCCGGACCCATAGGGGACGGGGAGCTGTTTTTT. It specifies CASGPGPIGDGELFF.

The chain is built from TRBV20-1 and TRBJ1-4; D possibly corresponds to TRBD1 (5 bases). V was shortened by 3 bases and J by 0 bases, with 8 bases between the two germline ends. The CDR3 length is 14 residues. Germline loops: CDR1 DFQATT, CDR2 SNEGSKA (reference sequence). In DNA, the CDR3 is TGCAGTGCTAGTCTAGGGGCAACTAATGAAAAACTGTTTTTT. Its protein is CSASLGATNEKLFF.

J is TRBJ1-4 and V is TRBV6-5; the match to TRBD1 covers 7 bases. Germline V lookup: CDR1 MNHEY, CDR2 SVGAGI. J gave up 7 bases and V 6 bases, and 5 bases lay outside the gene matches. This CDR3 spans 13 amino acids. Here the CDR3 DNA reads TGTGCCAGCAGGACAGGGTTTAGTGAAAAACTGTTTTTT. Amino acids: CASRTGFSEKLFF.

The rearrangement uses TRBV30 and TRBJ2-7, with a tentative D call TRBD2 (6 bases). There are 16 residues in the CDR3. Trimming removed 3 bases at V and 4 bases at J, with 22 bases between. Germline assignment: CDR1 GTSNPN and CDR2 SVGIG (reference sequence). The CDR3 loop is CAWRGWDSGGTYEQYF. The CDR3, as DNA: TGTGCCTGGAGAGGTTGGGACTCCGGAGGCACGTACGAGCAGTACTTC.

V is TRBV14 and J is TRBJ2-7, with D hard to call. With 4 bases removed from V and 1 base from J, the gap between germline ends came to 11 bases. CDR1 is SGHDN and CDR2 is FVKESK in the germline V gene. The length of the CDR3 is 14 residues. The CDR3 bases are TGTGCCAGCAGCCCAGCAAGCCTTTCCTACGAGCAGTACTTC. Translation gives CASSPASLSYEQYF.